What follows describes a single T cell receptor beta chain. This sample is part of a study of CD8 T cells in Susac syndrome. The RNA input was roughly 0.45 to 1 ug, and it was reverse transcribed with random hexamers. An immunoSEQ multiplex PCR generated amplified TCR beta CDR3 products spanning 54 Vbeta and 13 Jbeta. MiXCR, applied by TCRdb to the immunoSEQ multiplex PCR reads, yields one record per CDR3 protein. The profile shows about 120,000 distinct CDR3 sequences, 85% to 95% of them singletons. Trimming cost V 5 bases and J 0 bases, with 23 bases left between them. The CDR3 loop spans 18 amino acids. CDR1 is GTSNPN and CDR2 is SVGIG in the germline V gene (reference sequence). Sequencing targeted TCR beta in blood CD8+ and CD4+ T cells. While CD8+ and CD4+ T cells were isolated negatively, TEMRA cells were enriched by FACS.

Material: CD4+ T cells from PBMCs. This clonotype originated in a human donor in good health. The chain employs TRBV30 and TRBJ2-1; D perhaps matches TRBD2 (5 bases). DNA of the CDR3: TGTGCCTGGGAGTCCAGCGGCCAGTCCCTACCCTCCTACAATGAGCAGTTCTTC. Protein sequence: CAWESSGQSLPSYNEQFF.